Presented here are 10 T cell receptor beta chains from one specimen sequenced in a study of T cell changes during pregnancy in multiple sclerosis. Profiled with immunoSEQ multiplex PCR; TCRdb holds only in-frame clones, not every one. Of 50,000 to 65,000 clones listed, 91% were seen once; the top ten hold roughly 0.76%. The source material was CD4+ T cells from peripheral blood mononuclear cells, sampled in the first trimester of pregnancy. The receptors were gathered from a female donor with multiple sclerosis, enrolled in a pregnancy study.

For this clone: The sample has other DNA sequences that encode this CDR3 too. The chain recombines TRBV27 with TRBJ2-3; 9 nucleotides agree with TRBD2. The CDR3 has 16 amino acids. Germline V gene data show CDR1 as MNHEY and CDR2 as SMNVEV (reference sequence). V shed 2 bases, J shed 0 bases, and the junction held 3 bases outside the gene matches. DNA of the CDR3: TGTGCCAGCAGTTTAGCGGGGGGGCCCAGCACAGATACGCAGTATTTT. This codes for CASSLAGGPSTDTQYF.

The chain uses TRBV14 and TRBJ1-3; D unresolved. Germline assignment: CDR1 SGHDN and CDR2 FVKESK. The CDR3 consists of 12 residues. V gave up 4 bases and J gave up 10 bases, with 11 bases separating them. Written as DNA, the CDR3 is TGTGCCAGCAGCCTGAACATGAGGACCATATATTTT. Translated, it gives CASSLNMRTIYF.

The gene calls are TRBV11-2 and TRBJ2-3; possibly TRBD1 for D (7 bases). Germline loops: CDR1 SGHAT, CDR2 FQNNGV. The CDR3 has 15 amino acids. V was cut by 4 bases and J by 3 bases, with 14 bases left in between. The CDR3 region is CASSSRGDRTDTQYF. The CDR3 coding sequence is TGTGCCAGCAGCTCCAGGGGGGACCGGACAGATACGCAGTATTTT.

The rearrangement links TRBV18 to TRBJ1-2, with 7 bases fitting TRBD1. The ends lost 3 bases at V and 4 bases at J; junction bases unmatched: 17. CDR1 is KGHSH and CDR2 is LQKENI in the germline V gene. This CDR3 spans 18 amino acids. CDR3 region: CASSPLETGSLGVYGYTF. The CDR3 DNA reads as TGTGCCAGCTCACCGTTGGAGACAGGGAGTTTAGGAGTCTATGGCTACACCTTC. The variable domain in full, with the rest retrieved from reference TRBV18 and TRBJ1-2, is NAGVMQNPRHLVRRRGQEARLRCSPMKGHSHVYWYRQLPEEGLKFMVYLQKENIIDESGMPKERFSAEFPKEGPSILRIQQVVRGDSAAYFCASSPLETGSLGVYGYTFGSGTRLTVV.

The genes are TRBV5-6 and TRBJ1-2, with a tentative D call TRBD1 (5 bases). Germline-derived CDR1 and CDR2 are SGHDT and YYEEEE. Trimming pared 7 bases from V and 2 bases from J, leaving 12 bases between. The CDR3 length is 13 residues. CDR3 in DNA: TGTGCCAGCCGGGGGGGACGCAACTATGGCTACACCTTC. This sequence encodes CASRGGRNYGYTF.

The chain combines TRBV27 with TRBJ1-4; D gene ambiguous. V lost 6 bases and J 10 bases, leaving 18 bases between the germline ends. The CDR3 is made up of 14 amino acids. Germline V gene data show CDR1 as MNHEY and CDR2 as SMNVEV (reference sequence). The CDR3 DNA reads TGTGCCAGCAGCTTAGAGAGCGGACGGGGAAAACTGTTTTTT. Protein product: CASSLESGRGKLFF.

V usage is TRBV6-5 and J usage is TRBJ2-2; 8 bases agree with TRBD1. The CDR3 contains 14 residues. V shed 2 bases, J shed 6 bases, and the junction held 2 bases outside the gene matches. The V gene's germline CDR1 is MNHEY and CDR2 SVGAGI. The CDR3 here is CASSYEQGAGELFF. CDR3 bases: TGTGCCAGCAGTTACGAACAGGGGGCCGGGGAGCTGTTTTTT.

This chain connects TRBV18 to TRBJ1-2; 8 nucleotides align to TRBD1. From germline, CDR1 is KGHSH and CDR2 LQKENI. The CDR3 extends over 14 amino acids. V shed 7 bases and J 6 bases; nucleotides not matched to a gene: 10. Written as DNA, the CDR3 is TGTGCCAGCTTCCAGGGGGCCGGAACTGATGGCTACACCTTC. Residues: CASFQGAGTDGYTF.

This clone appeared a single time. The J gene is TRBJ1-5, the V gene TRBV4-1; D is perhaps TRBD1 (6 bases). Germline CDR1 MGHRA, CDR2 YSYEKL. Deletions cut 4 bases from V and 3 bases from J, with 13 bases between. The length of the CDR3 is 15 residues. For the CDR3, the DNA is TGCGCCAGCAGCCCCGGACAGATGGTCAATCAGCCCCAGCATTTT. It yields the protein CASSPGQMVNQPQHF.

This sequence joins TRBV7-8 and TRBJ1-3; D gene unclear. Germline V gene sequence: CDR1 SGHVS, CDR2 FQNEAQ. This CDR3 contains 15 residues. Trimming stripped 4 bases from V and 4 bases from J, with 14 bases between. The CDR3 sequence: CASSSTQASGNTIYF. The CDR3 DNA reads TGTGCCAGCAGCTCCACCCAGGCATCGGGAAACACCATATATTTT.